Below, 19 T cell receptor beta chains from the same sample are listed, as sequenced in a study of blood T cells in healthy people across ages. It was with a sample-barcoded 5' primer and a J-beta primer mix that a second PCR of about 6 to 11 cycles was run. One entry per CDR3 protein results from TCRdb running MiXCR on the 5' RACE reads. The table lists roughly 1,500,000 distinct CDR3 sequences, roughly a third of them singletons. Sequencing was carried out using blood. These receptors all stem from a woman in her 30s in good health.

This clonotype was picked up a small number of times. This chain uses TRBV7-8 with TRBJ2-3; TRBD2 matches at 12 bases. The germline V gene has CDR1 SGHVS and CDR2 FQNEAQ. CDR3 size: 19 residues. Trimming removed 7 bases from V and 2 bases from J; junction bases left unmatched: 16. CDR3 amino acids: CASTLSEAGLAGPTDTQYF. The CDR3 nucleotides read TGTGCCAGCACCCTATCCGAAGCCGGACTAGCGGGACCCACAGATACGCAGTATTTT.

The V call is TRBV7-8, the J call TRBJ2-1, with D possibly TRBD1 on 5 matching bases. CDR3 length: 16 residues. The V end lost 1 base, the J end lost 8 bases, and 18 bases lay between the germline ends. Germline V CDR1 and CDR2: SGHVS, FQNEAQ. The CDR3 loop is CASSLEVGPKGHEQFF. Here the CDR3 DNA reads TGTGCCAGCAGCTTAGAAGTTGGGCCTAAGGGGCATGAGCAGTTCTTC. Based on the CDR3 plus reference TRBV7-8 and TRBJ2-1, the full variable domain is GAGVSQSPRYKVAKRGQDVALRCDPISGHVSLFWYQQALGQGPEFLTYFQNEAQLDKSGLPSDRFFAERPEGSVSTLKIQRTQQEDSAVYLCASSLEVGPKGHEQFFGPGTRLTVL.

This chain joins TRBV3-1 and TRBJ2-4; D possibly corresponds to TRBD1 (5 bases). The length of the CDR3 is 14 residues. V shed 0 bases and J shed 9 bases, with 12 bases lying between them. CDR1 LGHDT and CDR2 YNNKEL come from the germline V gene (reference sequence). The CDR3 sequence: CASSQDWQGGIQYF. The CDR3 coding sequence is TGTGCCAGCAGCCAAGATTGGCAGGGTGGCATTCAGTACTTC.

This chain joins TRBV10-3 and TRBJ2-5; D is undetermined. Germline values: CDR1 ENHRY, CDR2 SYGVKD. This CDR3 has 11 residues. V was pared by 4 bases and J by 5 bases, with 5 bases between. CDR3 coding DNA: TGTGCCATCAGTGCCGCGGAGACCCAGTACTTC. It encodes CAISAAETQYF.

The chain couples TRBV9 to TRBJ2-3; 13 bases agree with TRBD2. CDR1 is SGDLS and CDR2 is YYNGEE in the germline V gene. V lost 4 bases, J lost 6 bases, and 5 bases stayed unmatched. The CDR3 loop spans 15 amino acids. CDR3 in DNA: TGTGCCAGCAGCTATGGGACTAGCGGGGAGGATACGCAGTATTTT. It is translated as CASSYGTSGEDTQYF.

This clonotype was recorded a few times. As DNA, the CDR3 is TGTGCCAGCAGCCCTCGACATCACTACGAGCAGTACTTC. This encodes CASSPRHHYEQYF. V usage is TRBV9 and J usage is TRBJ2-7, with D unclear. Trimming shortened V by 4 bases and J by 3 bases, and 11 bases separated the two germline ends. This CDR3 comprises 13 residues. In germline, CDR1 is SGDLS, CDR2 YYNGEE. Full variable domain (remainder filled in from reference TRBV9 and TRBJ2-7): DSGVTQTPKHLITATGQRVTLRCSPRSGDLSVYWYQQSLDQGLQFLIQYYNGEERAKGNILERFSAQQFPDLHSELNLSSLELGDSALYFCASSPRHHYEQYFGPGTRLTVT.

The sample holds a few counts of this clonotype. The V and J genes are TRBV6-5 and TRBJ2-5; 8 positions match TRBD2. V shed 2 bases and J 2 bases; nucleotides not matched to a gene: 10. This CDR3 is 17 amino acids long. Germline CDR1 reads MNHEY; CDR2 reads SVGAGI. The CDR3 loop reads CASSYAGTSGRQETQYF. The CDR3 nucleotides are TGTGCCAGCAGTTACGCCGGCACCAGCGGGAGACAAGAGACCCAGTACTTC.

This clonotype was seen only a few times. The genes are TRBV6-2 or TRBV6-3 and TRBJ2-5, with D maybe TRBD1 (6 bases). V lost 4 bases to trimming and J lost 5 bases, with 11 bases between them. The CDR3 is made up of 13 amino acids. Germline CDR1 and CDR2: MNHEY and SVGEGT. CDR3 bases: TGTGCCAGCAGTTCAGGGGAGTGGGAGACCCAGTACTTC. Translating gives CASSSGEWETQYF.

In its sample, this clonotype was seen once. The genes are TRBV30 and TRBJ1-5; no reliable D call. Germline values: CDR1 GTSNPN, CDR2 SVGIG (reference sequence). The CDR3 contains 15 residues. Trimming took off 4 bases at V and 0 bases at J, with 13 bases between the two ends. CDR3 nucleotide sequence: TGTGCCTGGAAAGCAGCAGATCATAGCAATCAGCCCCAGCATTTT. Translated, it gives CAWKAADHSNQPQHF. The whole variable domain, filled in from reference TRBV30 and TRBJ1-5, reads SQTIHQWPATLVQPVGSPLSLECTVEGTSNPNLYWYRQAAGRGLQLLFYSVGIGQISSEVPQNLSASRPQDRQFILSSKKLLLSDSGFYLCAWKAADHSNQPQHFGDGTRLSIL.

This clonotype turned up a few times. The chain uses TRBV5-5 and TRBJ2-2, with 8 positions matching TRBD1. CDR1 and CDR2 from the germline V gene are SGHKS and YYEKEE (reference sequence). The V segment lost 2 bases and the J segment 6 bases; nucleotides outside the gene matches: 3. This CDR3 has 14 amino acids. The CDR3 region has the DNA TGTGCCAGCAGCTTCAACAGGGGGTCCGGGGAGCTGTTTTTT. Its translation is CASSFNRGSGELFF. The whole variable domain, remainder taken from reference TRBV5-5 and TRBJ2-2, is DAGVTQSPTHLIKTRGQQVTLRCSPISGHKSVSWYQQVLGQGPQFIFQYYEKEERGRGNFPDRFSARQFPNYSSELNVNALLLGDSALYLCASSFNRGSGELFFGEGSRLTVL.

The chain uses TRBV7-3 and TRBJ2-2; 7 bases fit TRBD2. The CDR3 is 15 residues long. The V gene's germline CDR1 is SGHTA and CDR2 FQGTGA. V shed 3 bases, J shed 6 bases, and the junction held 7 bases outside the gene matches. CDR3 amino acids: CASSFDGRQSGELFF. Here the CDR3 DNA reads TGTGCCAGCAGCTTTGACGGGAGGCAATCCGGGGAGCTGTTTTTT.

This sequence joins TRBV29-1 and TRBJ2-5; 7 positions agree with TRBD2. CDR3 length: 14 amino acids. Germline values: CDR1 SQVTM, CDR2 ANQGSEA. The V gene end was trimmed by 3 bases and the J gene end by 11 bases; junction bases not matched to a gene: 15. The CDR3 DNA follows: TGCAGCGTTGAGGGGGGGACTCAGTACAATGAGCAGTACTTC. It is translated as CSVEGGTQYNEQYF.

The rearrangement joins TRBV20-1 to TRBJ2-1; D gene ambiguous. With 5 bases removed from V and 2 bases from J, the gap between germline ends came to 13 bases. This CDR3 is 14 amino acids long. CDR1 is DFQATT, CDR2 SNEGSKA, per germline (reference sequence). CDR3: CSAPQGFTYNEQFF. CDR3 DNA: TGCAGTGCTCCCCAAGGTTTTACCTACAATGAGCAGTTCTTC.

The CDR3 reads CASSLEGHDTDTQYF. CDR3 coding DNA: TGTGCCAGCAGCCTTGAGGGCCACGACACAGATACGCAGTATTTT. The chain joins TRBV7-3 to TRBJ2-3, with D perhaps matching TRBD2 (5 bases). This CDR3 has 15 amino acids. V was cut by 5 bases and J by 2 bases, with 14 bases left in between. Germline CDR1 and CDR2: SGHTA and FQGTGA.

The V and J genes are TRBV7-9 and TRBJ1-2, with 7 bases fitting TRBD1. Trimming cost V 5 bases and J 4 bases; bases outside gene matches: 10. This CDR3 spans 15 amino acids. Germline CDR1 and CDR2: SEHNR and FQNEAQ (reference sequence). The CDR3 coding sequence is TGTGCCAGCAGCCCACTCGACAGGGACGGCTATGGCTACACCTTC. It codes for CASSPLDRDGYGYTF.

The rearrangement uses TRBV4-1 and TRBJ1-2, with D hard to call. CDR1 and CDR2 (germline): MGHRA, YSYEKL. This CDR3 spans 16 amino acids. V was cut by 3 bases and J by 6 bases, with 20 bases left in between. Written as DNA, the CDR3 is TGCGCCAGCAGCCAGCCCGTAGGGCGGAGAAGCGATGGCTACACCTTC. Its protein is CASSQPVGRRSDGYTF.

The rearrangement joins TRBV4-1 to TRBJ1-6; no clear D. The CDR3 is 15 residues long. Per the germline V gene, CDR1 is MGHRA and CDR2 is YSYEKL. V was clipped by 3 bases and J by 9 bases, with 15 bases between them. Written as DNA, the CDR3 is TGCGCCAGCAGCCAGGATCCACTCCGACGTTCACCCCTCCACTTT. It codes for CASSQDPLRRSPLHF.

The rearrangement joins TRBV5-1 to TRBJ2-5; D gene uncertain. Deletions cut 0 bases from V and 1 base from J, with 7 bases between. The CDR3 covers 14 residues. Germline V lookup: CDR1 SGHRS, CDR2 YFSETQ. CDR3 nucleotides: TGCGCCAGCAGCTTGGCCATTGGCCAAGAGACCCAGTACTTC. It yields the protein CASSLAIGQETQYF. The whole variable domain, filled in from reference TRBV5-1 and TRBJ2-5, reads KAGVTQTPRYLIKTRGQQVTLSCSPISGHRSVSWYQQTPGQGLQFLFEYFSETQRNKGNFPGRFSGRQFSNSRSEMNVSTLELGDSALYLCASSLAIGQETQYFGPGTRLLVL.

The table lists this clonotype with a few counts. V and J are TRBV6-2 or TRBV6-3 and TRBJ2-7, with 7 bases lining up with TRBD2. With V trimmed by 3 bases and J by 7 bases, 9 bases remained unmatched. Germline-derived CDR1 and CDR2 are MNHEY and SVGEGT. The CDR3 totals 14 residues. The CDR3 region is CASSYTSGDLEQYF. CDR3 sequence (DNA): TGTGCCAGCAGTTATACCAGCGGGGACTTGGAGCAGTACTTC.